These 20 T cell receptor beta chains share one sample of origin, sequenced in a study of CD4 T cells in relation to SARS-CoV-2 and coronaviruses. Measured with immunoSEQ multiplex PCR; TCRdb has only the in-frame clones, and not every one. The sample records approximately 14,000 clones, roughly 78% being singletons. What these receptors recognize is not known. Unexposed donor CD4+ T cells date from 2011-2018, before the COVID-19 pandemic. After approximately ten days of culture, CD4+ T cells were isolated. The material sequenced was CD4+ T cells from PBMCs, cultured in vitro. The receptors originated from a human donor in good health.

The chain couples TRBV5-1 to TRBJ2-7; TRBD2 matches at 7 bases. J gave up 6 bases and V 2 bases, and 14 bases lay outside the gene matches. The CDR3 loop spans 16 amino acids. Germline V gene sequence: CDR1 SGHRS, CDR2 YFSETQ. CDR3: CASSFHEPGGRSEQYF. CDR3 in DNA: TGCGCCAGCAGCTTCCACGAGCCGGGAGGACGTAGCGAGCAGTACTTC.

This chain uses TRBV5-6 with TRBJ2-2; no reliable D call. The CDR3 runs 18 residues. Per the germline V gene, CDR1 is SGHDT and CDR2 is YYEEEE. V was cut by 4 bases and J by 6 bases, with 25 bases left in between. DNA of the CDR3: TGTGCCAGCAGCACCTACAGATATGAAGTTCGGTCGCCCGGGGAGCTGTTTTTT. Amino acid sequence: CASSTYRYEVRSPGELFF. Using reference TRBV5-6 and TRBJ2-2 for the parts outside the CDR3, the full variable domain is DAGVTQSPTHLIKTRGQQVTLRCSPKSGHDTVSWYQQALGQGPQFIFQYYEEEERQRGNFPDRFSGHQFPNYSSELNVNALLLGDSALYLCASSTYRYEVRSPGELFFGEGSRLTVL.

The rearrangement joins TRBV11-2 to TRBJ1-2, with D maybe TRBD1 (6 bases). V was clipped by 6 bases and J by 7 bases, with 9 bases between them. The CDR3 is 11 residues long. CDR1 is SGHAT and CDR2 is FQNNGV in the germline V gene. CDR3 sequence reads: CASSPGAGYTF. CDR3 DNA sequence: TGTGCCAGCAGTCCGGGGGCTGGCTACACCTTC.

CDR3 nucleotide sequence: TGTGCCAGCAGTTACTCGTATGACAGGGGATACAATGAGCAGTTCTTC. Residues: CASSYSYDRGYNEQFF. The genes are TRBV6-5 and TRBJ2-1; 8 bases fit TRBD1. V lost 0 bases, J lost 4 bases, and 5 bases stayed unmatched. CDR1 and CDR2 (germline): MNHEY, SVGAGI. This CDR3 comprises 16 residues.

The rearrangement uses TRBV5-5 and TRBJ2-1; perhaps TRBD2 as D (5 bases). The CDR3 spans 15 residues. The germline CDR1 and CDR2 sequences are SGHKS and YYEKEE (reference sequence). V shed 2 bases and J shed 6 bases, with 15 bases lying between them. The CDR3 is CASSLRPGLTNEQFF. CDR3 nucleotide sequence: TGTGCCAGCAGCTTACGCCCTGGACTCACCAATGAGCAGTTCTTC.

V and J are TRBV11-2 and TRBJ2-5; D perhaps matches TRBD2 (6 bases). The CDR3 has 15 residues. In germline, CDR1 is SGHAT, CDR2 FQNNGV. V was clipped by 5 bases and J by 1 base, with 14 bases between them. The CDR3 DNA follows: TGTGCCAGCAGCCGGCGAAGCGGGTTCCAAGAGACCCAGTACTTC. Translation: CASSRRSGFQETQYF.

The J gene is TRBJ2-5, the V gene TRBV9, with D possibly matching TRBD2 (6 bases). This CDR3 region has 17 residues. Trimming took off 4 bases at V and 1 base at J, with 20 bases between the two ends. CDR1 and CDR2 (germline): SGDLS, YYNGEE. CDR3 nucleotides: TGTGCCAGCAGCCCCTCGGGGACTGCTTGGGCCCAAGAGACCCAGTACTTC. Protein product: CASSPSGTAWAQETQYF.

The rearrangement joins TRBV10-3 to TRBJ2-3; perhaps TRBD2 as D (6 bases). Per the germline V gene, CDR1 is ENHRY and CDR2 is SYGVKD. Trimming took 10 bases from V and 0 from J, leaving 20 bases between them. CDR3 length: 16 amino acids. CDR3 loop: CATLSEGRGSTDTQYF. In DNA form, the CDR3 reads TGTGCCACTCTTTCGGAGGGCCGAGGAAGCACAGATACGCAGTATTTT.

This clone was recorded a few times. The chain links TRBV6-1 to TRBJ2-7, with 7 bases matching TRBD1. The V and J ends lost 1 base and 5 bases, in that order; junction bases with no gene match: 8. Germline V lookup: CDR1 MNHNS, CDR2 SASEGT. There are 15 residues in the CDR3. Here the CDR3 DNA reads TGTGCCAGCAGTGAAGAGAGGGGGCTTACCCACGAGCAGTACTTC. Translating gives CASSEERGLTHEQYF.

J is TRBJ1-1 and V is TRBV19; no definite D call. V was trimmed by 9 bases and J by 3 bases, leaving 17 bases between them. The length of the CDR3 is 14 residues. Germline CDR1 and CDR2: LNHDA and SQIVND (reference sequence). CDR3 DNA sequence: TGTGCCAGCAGACTACAGTTAACGGACACTGAAGCTTTCTTT. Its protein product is CASRLQLTDTEAFF. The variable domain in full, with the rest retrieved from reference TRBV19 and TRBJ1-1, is DGGITQSPKYLFRKEGQNVTLSCEQNLNHDAMYWYRQDPGQGLRLIYYSQIVNDFQKGDIAEGYSVSREKKESFPLTVTSAQKNPTAFYLCASRLQLTDTEAFFGQGTRLTVV.

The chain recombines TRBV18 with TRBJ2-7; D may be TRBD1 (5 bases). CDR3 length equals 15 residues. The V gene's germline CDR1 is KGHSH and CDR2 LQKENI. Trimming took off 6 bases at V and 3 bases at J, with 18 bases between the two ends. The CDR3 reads CASSRQQDNGYEQYF. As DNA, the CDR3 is TGTGCCAGCTCGCGACAGCAGGACAACGGCTACGAGCAGTACTTC.

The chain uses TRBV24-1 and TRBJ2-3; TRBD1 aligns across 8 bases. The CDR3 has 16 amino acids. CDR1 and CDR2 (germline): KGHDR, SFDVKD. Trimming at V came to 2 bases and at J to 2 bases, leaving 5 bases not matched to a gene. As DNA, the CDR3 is TGTGCCACCAGTGATTCACAGGGGGGAACCACAGATACGCAGTATTTT. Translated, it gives CATSDSQGGTTDTQYF.

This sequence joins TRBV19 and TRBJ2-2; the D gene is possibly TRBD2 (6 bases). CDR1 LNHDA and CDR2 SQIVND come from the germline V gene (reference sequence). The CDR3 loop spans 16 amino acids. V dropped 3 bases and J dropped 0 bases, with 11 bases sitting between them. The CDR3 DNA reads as TGTGCCAGTAGTATTATTCGCGGGGCGAACACCGGGGAGCTGTTTTTT. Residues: CASSIIRGANTGELFF.

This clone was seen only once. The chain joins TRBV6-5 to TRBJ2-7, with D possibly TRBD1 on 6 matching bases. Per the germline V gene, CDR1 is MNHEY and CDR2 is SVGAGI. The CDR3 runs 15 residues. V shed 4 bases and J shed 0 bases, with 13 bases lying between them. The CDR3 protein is CASSSNRDTSYEQYF. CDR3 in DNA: TGTGCCAGCAGTTCCAACAGGGATACCTCCTACGAGCAGTACTTC.

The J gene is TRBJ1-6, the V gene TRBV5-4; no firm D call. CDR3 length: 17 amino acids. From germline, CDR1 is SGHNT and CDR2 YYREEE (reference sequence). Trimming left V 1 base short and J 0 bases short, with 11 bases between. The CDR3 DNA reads TGTGCCAGCAGCTTGAGGCTCGGGATCTCCTATAATTCACCCCTCCACTTT. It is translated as CASSLRLGISYNSPLHF.

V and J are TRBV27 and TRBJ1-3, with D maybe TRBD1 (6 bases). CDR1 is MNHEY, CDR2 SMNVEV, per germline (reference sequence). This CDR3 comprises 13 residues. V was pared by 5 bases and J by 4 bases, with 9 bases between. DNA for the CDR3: TGTGCCAGCAGTCGGACAGTCGGAAACACCATATATTTT. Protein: CASSRTVGNTIYF.

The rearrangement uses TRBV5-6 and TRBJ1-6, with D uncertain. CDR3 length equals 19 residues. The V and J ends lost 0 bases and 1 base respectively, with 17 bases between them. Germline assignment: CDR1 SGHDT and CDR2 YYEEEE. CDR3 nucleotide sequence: TGTGCCAGCAGCTTGGGTAAATCTAAGCGGAGGTCCTATAATTCACCCCTCCACTTT. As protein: CASSLGKSKRRSYNSPLHF.

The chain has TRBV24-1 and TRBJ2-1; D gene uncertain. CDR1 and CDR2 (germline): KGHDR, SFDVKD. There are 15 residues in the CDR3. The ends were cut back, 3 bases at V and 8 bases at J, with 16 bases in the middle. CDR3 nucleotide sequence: TGTGCCACCAGTGATAGTCAGTCGATGGTGGATGAGCAGTTCTTC. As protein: CATSDSQSMVDEQFF.

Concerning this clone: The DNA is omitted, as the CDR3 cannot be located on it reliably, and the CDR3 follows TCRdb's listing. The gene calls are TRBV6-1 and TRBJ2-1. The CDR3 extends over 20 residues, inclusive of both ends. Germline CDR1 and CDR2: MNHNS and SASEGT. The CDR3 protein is CASSELQRCTMSSSSCEQFF.

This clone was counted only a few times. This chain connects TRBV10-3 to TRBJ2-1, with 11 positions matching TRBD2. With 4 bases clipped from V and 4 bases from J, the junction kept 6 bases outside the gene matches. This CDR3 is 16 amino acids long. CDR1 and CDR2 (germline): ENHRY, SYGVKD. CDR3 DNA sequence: TGTGCCATCAGTGCTTTAGCGGGAGGGCAATACAATGAGCAGTTCTTC. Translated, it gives CAISALAGGQYNEQFF.